Listed here are 32 T cell receptor beta chains from one sample, sequenced in a study of blood T cell repertoires in COVID-19 (dated by TCRdb to 2019 to 2021). The library was made by the immunoSEQ multiplex PCR assay. TCRdb carries this immuneACCESS record with in-frame sequences only. Its versions omit some clonotypes, under half of them owing to an unresolved V gene in the studies checked, with the rest unexplained. The sample profile shows about 64,000 clones; approximately 90% of them were found once. Of the sample, approximately 3% falls within the top ten clones. The sequencing sample was made of peripheral blood. The receptors derive from a man over 45 with active COVID-19.

The V and J genes are TRBV28 and TRBJ2-1, with D maybe TRBD2 (6 bases). Trimming pared 6 bases from V and 7 bases from J, leaving 22 bases between. The CDR3 loop spans 16 amino acids. Germline loops: CDR1 MDHEN, CDR2 SYDVKM. CDR3 sequence reads: CASSPMGGEGRNEQFF. CDR3 DNA: TGTGCCAGCAGCCCAATGGGGGGTGAAGGACGTAATGAGCAGTTCTTC.

J is TRBJ1-6 and V is TRBV28, with 9 bases aligning to TRBD1. This CDR3 spans 14 amino acids. CDR1 and CDR2 from the germline V gene are MDHEN and SYDVKM. Losses at the gene ends were 7 bases for V and 7 bases for J; bases not matched to a gene: 5. The CDR3 DNA sequence: TGTGCCAGCATCCAGGACAGGGGAAATTCACCCCTCCACTTT. Encoded protein: CASIQDRGNSPLHF.

CDR3: CAISPGQGAYEQYF. The DNA of the CDR3 is TGTGCCATCAGTCCGGGGCAGGGGGCCTACGAGCAGTACTTC. The V and J genes are TRBV10-3 and TRBJ2-7; 7 bases agree with TRBD1. With 5 bases clipped from V and 2 bases from J, the junction kept 6 bases outside the gene matches. The CDR3 is 14 residues long. Germline CDR1 is ENHRY and CDR2 is SYGVKD.

The CDR3 region is CASSLTEAKNIQYF. The CDR3 nucleotides are TGCGCCAGCAGCTTGACAGAGGCCAAAAACATTCAGTACTTC. The genes are TRBV5-1 and TRBJ2-4; D uncertain. The CDR3 extends over 14 amino acids. Trimming removed 1 base from V and 1 base from J, with 6 bases in between. Germline assignment: CDR1 SGHRS and CDR2 YFSETQ.

The V gene is TRBV18, the J gene TRBJ1-6; TRBD1 matches 9 bases. V lost 3 bases, J lost 7 bases, and 1 base stayed unmatched. The CDR3 has 14 residues. Germline V lookup: CDR1 KGHSH, CDR2 LQKENI. CDR3 protein: CASSPGQGNSPLHF. CDR3 in DNA: TGTGCCAGCTCACCGGGACAGGGCAATTCACCCCTCCACTTT.

The rearrangement joins TRBV10-1 to TRBJ1-2; no definite D call. Trimming left V 9 bases short and J 3 bases short, with 11 bases between. CDR3 length: 12 amino acids. Germline CDR1 reads WNHNN; CDR2 reads SYGVQD (reference sequence). The CDR3 reads CARKRSDYGYTF. The CDR3 DNA reads as TGCGCCAGGAAGAGAAGTGACTATGGCTACACCTTC.

The gene calls are TRBV10-3 and TRBJ1-2; TRBD1 matches at 8 bases. The CDR3 spans 14 residues. In germline, CDR1 is ENHRY, CDR2 SYGVKD. V shed 5 bases and J 0 bases; nucleotides not matched to a gene: 2. CDR3 sequence: CAISTGGANYGYTF. The CDR3 DNA follows: TGTGCCATCAGTACAGGGGGGGCTAACTATGGCTACACCTTC.

The J gene is TRBJ2-1, the V gene TRBV10-3, with 10 bases that match TRBD2. The CDR3 contains 15 residues. The trim removed 7 bases at V and 6 bases at J, leaving 9 bases unmatched. The germline V gene has CDR1 ENHRY and CDR2 SYGVKD. CDR3 region: CAINEGTSVLNEQFF. CDR3 nucleotides: TGTGCCATCAATGAAGGGACTAGCGTCCTCAATGAGCAGTTCTTC.

This clone was recorded only once. V usage is TRBV7-2 and J usage is TRBJ2-7; 7 nucleotides align to TRBD1. Germline V gene lookup returns CDR1 SGHTA and CDR2 FQGNSA. CDR3 length: 14 residues. After removal of 6 bases from V and 2 bases from J, the junction contained 7 bases not matched to a gene. CDR3 region: CASSLDRRAYEQYF. In DNA form, the CDR3 reads TGTGCCAGCAGTCTGGACAGGCGGGCCTACGAGCAGTACTTC.

The rearrangement uses TRBV5-8 and TRBJ1-2, with D maybe TRBD1 (6 bases). The CDR3 loop spans 14 amino acids. The V end was cut by 0 bases, the J end by 8 bases, with 14 bases between. Per germline, CDR1 SGHTS and CDR2 YDEGEE. In DNA, the CDR3 is TGTGCCAGCAGCTTGGGCCAGGGGAGCTGGGGCTACACCTTC. Translated: CASSLGQGSWGYTF.

The J gene is TRBJ2-7, the V gene TRBV19; 13 bases are a match to TRBD2. Germline CDR1 is LNHDA and CDR2 is SQIVND (reference sequence). The junction had 6 bases not matched to a gene; V was cut back by 4 bases and J by 0 bases. The CDR3 is 17 residues long. In DNA form, the CDR3 reads TGTGCCAGTAGTACCTCGGGACTAGCGGGAAGCTCCTACGAGCAGTACTTC. This encodes CASSTSGLAGSSYEQYF.

The chain couples TRBV11-2 to TRBJ2-7, with D hard to call. Trimming cost V 5 bases and J 3 bases, with 11 bases left between them. Germline CDR1 SGHAT, CDR2 FQNNGV. The CDR3 extends over 13 amino acids. This CDR3 reads CASSPNTVYEQYF. The CDR3 coding sequence is TGTGCCAGCAGCCCGAATACAGTCTACGAGCAGTACTTC.

The chain recombines TRBV6-4 with TRBJ2-6; D possibly corresponds to TRBD2 (5 bases). Germline V gene data show CDR1 as MRHNA and CDR2 as SNTAGT. CDR3 length equals 20 residues. The V end was cut by 2 bases, the J end by 2 bases, with 22 bases between. CDR3 protein: CASSDKPYTGYKPGANVLTF. For the CDR3, the DNA is TGTGCCAGCAGTGACAAGCCCTATACGGGGTATAAGCCTGGGGCCAACGTCCTGACTTTC.

The sample holds one count of this clone. The rearrangement joins TRBV7-2 to TRBJ2-5; 9 positions agree with TRBD2. The CDR3 totals 17 residues. Trimming removed 2 bases from V and 0 bases from J; junction bases left unmatched: 7. The germline V gene has CDR1 SGHTA and CDR2 FQGNSA. The DNA of the CDR3 is TGTGCCAGCAGCTTAAGGAGAAGACTAGCGGACCAAGAGACCCAGTACTTC. Protein product: CASSLRRRLADQETQYF.

The rearrangement links TRBV18 to TRBJ2-5, with D possibly TRBD1 on 6 matching bases. This CDR3 region has 15 residues. V gave up 0 bases and J gave up 3 bases, with 11 bases separating them. Germline V gene sequence: CDR1 KGHSH, CDR2 LQKENI. Here the CDR3 reads CASSPPAGGKETQYF. CDR3 coding DNA: TGTGCCAGCTCACCACCGGCTGGGGGCAAAGAGACCCAGTACTTC.

This clone has just a few counts. This rearrangement joins TRBV10-1 to TRBJ2-7; D is unresolved. The CDR3 extends over 12 amino acids. The V gene's germline CDR1 is WNHNN and CDR2 SYGVQD (reference sequence). The V gene lost 5 bases and the J gene lost 5 bases, with 10 bases spanning the gap. The CDR3 region has the DNA TGCGCCAGCAGTCAGAGCGTCCACGAGCAGTACTTC. It translates to CASSQSVHEQYF.

V is TRBV30 and J is TRBJ1-2; D call uncertain. The CDR3 runs 14 residues. Germline V CDR1 and CDR2: GTSNPN, SVGIG (reference sequence). Trimming cost V 3 bases and J 4 bases, with 15 bases left between them. The CDR3 sequence is CAWSQRAAGYGYTF. As DNA, the CDR3 is TGTGCCTGGAGCCAGAGGGCGGCGGGCTATGGCTACACCTTC.

The chain uses TRBV6-2 or TRBV6-3 and TRBJ2-7, with 10 nucleotides matching TRBD2. J gave up 2 bases and V 5 bases, and 3 bases lay outside the gene matches. Germline CDR1 is MNHEY and CDR2 is SVGEGT. CDR3 size: 14 residues. DNA of the CDR3: TGTGCCAGCAGTCTGAGCGGGGGGGCCTACGAGCAGTACTTC. Amino acids: CASSLSGGAYEQYF.

V is TRBV2 and J is TRBJ1-5, with no clear D. CDR1 is SNHLY, CDR2 FYNNEI, per germline. The V gene lost 0 bases and the J gene lost 7 bases, with 10 bases spanning the gap. This CDR3 has 14 residues. This chain's CDR3 is CASSEASGWQPQHF. Here the CDR3 DNA reads TGTGCCAGCAGTGAAGCTTCCGGGTGGCAGCCCCAGCATTTT.

The chain joins TRBV6-5 to TRBJ2-7; 11 bases match TRBD2. The CDR3 extends over 15 amino acids. V lost 6 bases, J lost 6 bases, and 10 bases stayed unmatched. Germline V gives CDR1 MNHEY, CDR2 SVGAGI. This chain's CDR3 is CASSSGSGGAAEQYF. CDR3 in DNA: TGTGCCAGCAGCAGCGGTAGCGGGGGGGCCGCCGAGCAGTACTTC.

The chain recombines TRBV2 with TRBJ2-3; D possibly corresponds to TRBD1 (5 bases). The CDR3 extends over 12 amino acids. The germline CDR1 and CDR2 sequences are SNHLY and FYNNEI. DNA for the CDR3: TGTCCTAGGGGATCTACCCCCGATACGCAGTATTTT. It yields the protein CPRGSTPDTQYF.

This clone occurred once. The chain employs TRBV12-3 or TRBV12-4 and TRBJ2-3, with D maybe TRBD2 (5 bases). V lost 6 bases to trimming and J lost 7 bases, with 11 bases between them. CDR3 length: 12 residues. CDR3: CASSLFGNTQYF. CDR3 in DNA: TGTGCCAGCAGCCTCTTCGGGAATACGCAGTATTTT.

The chain employs TRBV5-6 and TRBJ2-3; D might be TRBD1 (5 bases). Germline-derived CDR1 and CDR2 are SGHDT and YYEEEE. Trimming cost V 0 bases and J 4 bases, with 6 bases left between them. This CDR3 has 13 residues. This CDR3 is CASSLAGSDTQYF. CDR3 bases: TGTGCCAGCAGCTTGGCAGGGTCAGATACGCAGTATTTT.

The chain recombines TRBV18 with TRBJ2-2; D is possibly TRBD2 (6 bases). This CDR3 comprises 16 residues. The ends were cut back, 3 bases at V and 5 bases at J, with 16 bases in the middle. Germline V gene data show CDR1 as KGHSH and CDR2 as LQKENI. The CDR3 DNA reads TGTGCCAGCTCACCGGATACGACTAGTTTGACCGGGGAGCTGTTTTTT. Translation: CASSPDTTSLTGELFF.

V gene TRBV6-4 combines with J gene TRBJ1-3; a weak D match, TRBD1 (5 bases). Trimming pared 6 bases from V and 0 bases from J, leaving 12 bases between. Germline-derived CDR1 and CDR2 are MRHNA and SNTAGT. The CDR3 is made up of 15 amino acids. The CDR3 DNA sequence: TGTGCCAGCAGCGGAGGGGCAGGCTCTGGAAACACCATATATTTT. This sequence encodes CASSGGAGSGNTIYF.

The J gene is TRBJ1-5, the V gene TRBV18; 12 bases are a match to TRBD1. The CDR3 runs 15 residues. V lost 4 bases and J lost 3; bases outside the gene matches: 1. The germline V gene encodes CDR1 KGHSH and CDR2 LQKENI. The CDR3 is CASSRDRGPNQPQHF. The CDR3 DNA reads as TGTGCCAGCTCACGGGACAGGGGGCCCAATCAGCCCCAGCATTTT.

The chain has TRBV6-6 and TRBJ2-6, with a tentative D call TRBD1 (6 bases). V was shortened by 5 bases and J by 0 bases, with 17 bases between the two germline ends. The CDR3 covers 18 residues. Germline assignment: CDR1 MNHNY and CDR2 SVGAGI (reference sequence). CDR3 region: CASSRDRPNPSGANVLTF. CDR3 nucleotides: TGTGCCAGCAGTCGAGACAGGCCTAATCCCTCTGGGGCCAACGTCCTGACTTTC.

CDR3 sequence reads: CASSAGTSSTQYF. CDR3 bases: TGTGCCAGCAGCGCCGGGACTAGCTCGACCCAGTACTTC. This chain joins TRBV9 and TRBJ2-5; 9 nucleotides line up with TRBD2. The CDR3 spans 13 residues. Germline V CDR1 and CDR2: SGDLS, YYNGEE. With 3 bases clipped from V and 7 bases from J, the junction kept 4 bases outside the gene matches.

V gene TRBV5-5 combines with J gene TRBJ2-3; possibly TRBD1 for D (6 bases). V gave up 1 base and J gave up 3 bases, with 9 bases separating them. Germline loops: CDR1 SGHKS, CDR2 YYEKEE (reference sequence). The CDR3 spans 14 residues. The CDR3 region has the DNA TGTGCCAGCAGCTTGCAGGGGAAAACAGATACGCAGTATTTT. Translated: CASSLQGKTDTQYF.

In nucleotides, the CDR3 is TGTGCCAGTAGTATCCCGGGACTCCTCGCGGCCCAGTACTTC. Translated, it gives CASSIPGLLAAQYF. V is TRBV19 and J is TRBJ2-5, with D possibly being TRBD2 (6 bases). The germline V gene encodes CDR1 LNHDA and CDR2 SQIVND (reference sequence). CDR3 length: 14 residues. V shed 3 bases and J shed 9 bases, with 17 bases lying between them.

The chain joins TRBV24-1 to TRBJ1-2; possibly TRBD1 for D (6 bases). The V gene lost 3 bases and the J gene lost 3 bases, with 10 bases spanning the gap. This CDR3 has 14 residues. Germline V gene data show CDR1 as KGHDR and CDR2 as SFDVKD. The chain's CDR3 is CATSDPDRDYGYTF. The DNA of the CDR3 is TGTGCCACCAGTGATCCGGACAGAGACTATGGCTACACCTTC.

The chain employs TRBV7-3 and TRBJ2-3, with D perhaps matching TRBD2 (6 bases). CDR1 and CDR2 from the germline V gene are SGHTA and FQGTGA. CDR3 length: 13 amino acids. Trimming pared 5 bases from V and 2 bases from J, leaving 8 bases between. The CDR3 region is CASSPGDTDTQYF. The CDR3 DNA follows: TGTGCCAGCAGCCCGGGGGACACAGATACGCAGTATTTT.